The 27 T cell receptor beta chains listed next were all sequenced from one sample in a study of blood T cell repertoires in COVID-19. The table came from immunoSEQ multiplex PCR; TCRdb's copy has only in-frame clones and leaves some out. The sample contains some 60,000 clones, 91% of which appear only once. Source material: peripheral blood. The receptor source for this set is a man aged 55 to 69 with acute or convalescent COVID-19.

The chain joins TRBV6-4 to TRBJ1-1, with D possibly TRBD1 on 6 matching bases. Trimming removed 0 bases from V and 7 bases from J, with 15 bases in between. CDR1 is MRHNA and CDR2 is SNTAGT in the germline V gene. This CDR3 region has 15 residues. CDR3 loop: CASSDSQGEGGEAFF. Here the CDR3 DNA reads TGTGCCAGCAGTGACTCGCAGGGTGAAGGGGGTGAAGCTTTCTTT.

The CDR3 spells CASSEKASPGQGDMNTEAFF. CDR3 in DNA: TGTGCCAGCAGCGAAAAGGCCTCCCCGGGACAGGGGGACATGAACACTGAAGCTTTCTTT. The chain employs TRBV9 and TRBJ1-1; 11 bases are a match to TRBD1. The CDR3 length is 20 residues. Germline CDR1 SGDLS, CDR2 YYNGEE. V was pared by 3 bases and J by 0 bases, with 16 bases of the junction left unmatched.

Concerning this clone: Other DNA sequences from this sample encode an identical CDR3 as well. The V and J genes are TRBV9 and TRBJ1-5; a weak D match, TRBD1 (5 bases). This CDR3 has 15 amino acids. Germline CDR1 SGDLS, CDR2 YYNGEE. The V gene lost 0 bases and the J gene lost 4 bases, with 11 bases spanning the gap. In DNA, the CDR3 is TGTGCCAGCAGCGTAGGTCCTGGGGGGAATCAGCCCCAGCATTTT. The encoded protein is CASSVGPGGNQPQHF.

This sequence joins TRBV10-3 and TRBJ2-3; 8 bases agree with TRBD2. Trimming removed 6 bases from V and 1 base from J; junction bases left unmatched: 6. The germline gives CDR1 ENHRY, CDR2 SYGVKD. The CDR3 consists of 15 residues. In DNA form, the CDR3 reads TGTGCCATCAGCCCCGGGGGGGGAGGCACAGATACGCAGTATTTT. It specifies CAISPGGGGTDTQYF.

The chain employs TRBV6-1 and TRBJ2-1, with a possible D match to TRBD1 (5 bases). In germline, CDR1 is MNHNS, CDR2 SASEGT. The CDR3 covers 14 residues. Between the trimmed V and J ends, which lost 3 bases and 8 bases, there was a span of 14 bases. The CDR3 loop is CASSEVVDTDEQFF. The CDR3, as DNA: TGTGCCAGCAGTGAGGTAGTGGACACGGATGAGCAGTTCTTC.

This chain joins TRBV2 and TRBJ2-1; 10 bases fit TRBD2. CDR1 and CDR2 (germline): SNHLY, FYNNEI. V dropped 8 bases and J dropped 9; count of bases not matched to a gene: 4. The CDR3 has 12 residues. CDR3 DNA: TGTGCCAGCCTAGGACTAGCGGTTGAGCAGTTCTTC. Protein sequence: CASLGLAVEQFF.

The genes are TRBV9 and TRBJ2-3; D is possibly TRBD1 (6 bases). This CDR3 spans 15 amino acids. From germline, CDR1 is SGDLS and CDR2 YYNGEE. V was pared by 3 bases and J by 0 bases, with 11 bases between. CDR3 amino acids: CASSGRTDSTDTQYF. The DNA for the CDR3 is TGTGCCAGCAGCGGAAGGACAGATAGCACAGATACGCAGTATTTT.

V is TRBV7-9 and J is TRBJ1-2, with a possible D match to TRBD1 (5 bases). There are 13 residues in the CDR3. The V gene's germline CDR1 is SEHNR and CDR2 FQNEAQ (reference sequence). Trimming cost V 2 bases and J 12 bases, with 16 bases left between them. The CDR3 nucleotides are TGTGCCAGCAGCTTAATAGTAGGGGCCGGCGACACCTTC. Residues: CASSLIVGAGDTF.

This rearrangement joins TRBV6-6 to TRBJ1-1; 9 bases align to TRBD1. The CDR3 covers 14 residues. Germline V gene lookup returns CDR1 MNHNY and CDR2 SVGAGI (reference sequence). Germline trimming cut 6 bases from V and 5 bases from J; bases unmatched to any gene: 7. For the CDR3, the DNA is TGTGCCAGCAGATCGACAGGGGGAGGGACTGAAGCTTTCTTT. The encoded protein is CASRSTGGGTEAFF.

This clone showed up just a few times. This chain connects TRBV3-1 (or the pseudogene TRBV3-2) to TRBJ1-3, with D perhaps matching TRBD1 (6 bases). Germline CDR1 is LGHDT and CDR2 is YNNKEL (reference sequence). Deletions cut 2 bases from V and 0 bases from J, with 14 bases between. This CDR3 is built from 17 residues. CDR3 coding DNA: TGTGCCAGCAGCCAACAGACTGGGGGCTCCTCTGGAAACACCATATATTTT. Its translation is CASSQQTGGSSGNTIYF.

In DNA form, the CDR3 reads TGTGCCAGCCTAGCTGCAATAGCGGGGGCCAATGAGCAGTTCTTC. This gives the protein CASLAAIAGANEQFF. The V and J genes are TRBV7-2 and TRBJ2-1; 9 nucleotides align to TRBD2. The junction had 11 bases not matched to a gene; V was cut back by 8 bases and J by 6 bases. Germline CDR1 reads SGHTA; CDR2 reads FQGNSA. CDR3 length equals 15 residues.

The chain uses TRBV12-3 or TRBV12-4 and TRBJ2-1, with 7 nucleotides matching TRBD1. V trimming: 7 bases; J trimming: 3 bases; junction bases outside the gene matches: 3. The CDR3 is 13 residues long. The CDR3 spells CASTTGIYNEQFF. In DNA, the CDR3 is TGTGCCAGCACGACAGGGATCTACAATGAGCAGTTCTTC.

The chain carries TRBV7-3 and TRBJ2-7; D is unclear. Trimming cost V 5 bases and J 5 bases, with 13 bases left between them. This CDR3 contains 13 residues. Germline CDR1 reads SGHTA; CDR2 reads FQGTGA. The CDR3 here is CASSRRRFDEQYF. Here the CDR3 DNA reads TGTGCCAGCAGCCGACGGCGGTTTGACGAGCAGTACTTC.

The V gene is TRBV6-1, the J gene TRBJ1-5; 7 bases agree with TRBD1. V shed 0 bases and J 0 bases; nucleotides not matched to a gene: 8. Germline values: CDR1 MNHNS, CDR2 SASEGT. The CDR3 sequence is 18 residues long. CDR3 loop: CASSEAQGGPYSNQPQHF. In DNA form, the CDR3 reads TGTGCCAGCAGTGAAGCCCAGGGGGGTCCTTATAGCAATCAGCCCCAGCATTTT.

This clone was counted only a few times. This sequence joins TRBV11-3 and TRBJ1-2; D is unresolved. Trimming took off 3 bases at V and 5 bases at J, with 7 bases between the two ends. In germline, CDR1 is SGHNT, CDR2 YENEEA. The CDR3 totals 12 residues. Here the CDR3 reads CASSFPGYGYTF. For the CDR3, the DNA is TGTGCCAGCAGCTTTCCAGGATATGGCTACACCTTC.

The gene calls are TRBV7-3 and TRBJ1-2; D unresolved. In germline, CDR1 is SGHTA, CDR2 FQGTGA. This CDR3 region has 14 residues. V dropped 5 bases and J dropped 0 bases, with 10 bases sitting between them. In DNA form, the CDR3 reads TGTGCCAGCAGCCCTCTCGTCCCTAACTATGGCTACACCTTC. It specifies CASSPLVPNYGYTF.

This chain uses TRBV20-1 with TRBJ2-7, with TRBD1 as a possible D gene (6 bases). CDR1 DFQATT and CDR2 SNEGSKA come from the germline V gene (reference sequence). CDR3 length: 11 residues. Trimming stripped 2 bases from V and 5 bases from J, with 7 bases between. CDR3 bases: TGCAGTGCTAGAACAGGGAACGAGCAGTACTTC. Translated: CSARTGNEQYF.

This clone was recorded once. J is TRBJ2-1 and V is TRBV28, with D perhaps matching TRBD2 (6 bases). Per the germline V gene, CDR1 is MDHEN and CDR2 is SYDVKM. Between the trimmed V and J ends, which lost 3 bases and 7 bases, there was a span of 16 bases. The CDR3 extends over 15 amino acids. The CDR3 loop is CASSFRPGAFNEQFF. CDR3 bases: TGTGCCAGCAGTTTTAGGCCGGGAGCTTTTAATGAGCAGTTCTTC.

The rearrangement uses TRBV2 and TRBJ1-5, with 7 bases that match TRBD1. Trimming took 7 bases from V and 4 from J; bases not matched to a gene: 13. The CDR3 is 16 residues long. Germline V CDR1 and CDR2: SNHLY, FYNNEI. The CDR3 nucleotides are TGTGCCAGCAACCTCTCCCCAGGGGGTGAGAATCAGCCCCAGCATTTT. It encodes CASNLSPGGENQPQHF.

V is TRBV18 and J is TRBJ1-4; TRBD1 agrees at 7 bases. Germline CDR1 KGHSH, CDR2 LQKENI. This CDR3 has 14 amino acids. The trim removed 3 bases at V and 7 bases at J, leaving 5 bases unmatched. The CDR3 region is CASSPTGASEKLFF. The CDR3 DNA reads TGTGCCAGCTCACCTACAGGGGCAAGTGAAAAACTGTTTTTT.

CDR3 bases: TGTGCCAGCAGCTTAGCAGGGGTCGGAAACGAGCAGTACTTC. It yields the protein CASSLAGVGNEQYF. The chain links TRBV7-8 to TRBJ2-7; D may be TRBD1 (5 bases). The V gene's germline CDR1 is SGHVS and CDR2 FQNEAQ. Trimming removed 0 bases from V and 5 bases from J, with 11 bases in between. The CDR3 length is 14 residues. Supplemented by reference TRBV7-8 and TRBJ2-7, the full variable domain reads GAGVSQSPRYKVAKRGQDVALRCDPISGHVSLFWYQQALGQGPEFLTYFQNEAQLDKSGLPSDRFFAERPEGSVSTLKIQRTQQEDSAVYLCASSLAGVGNEQYFGPGTRLTVT.

This clone appeared a single time. The CDR3 nucleotides read TGCGCCAGCAGTGCGGAGGCTCAGCCCCAGCATTTT. The encoded protein is CASSAEAQPQHF. The chain uses TRBV10-2 and TRBJ1-5; no reliable D call. CDR1 WSHSY and CDR2 SAAADI come from the germline V gene. V was cut by 4 bases and J by 6 bases, with 7 bases left in between. The CDR3 extends over 12 amino acids.

This clone was detected a few times. The gene calls are TRBV7-2 and TRBJ2-2; weak D call: TRBD1 (5 bases). CDR3 length equals 15 residues. Germline values: CDR1 SGHTA, CDR2 FQGNSA. The V end was cut by 2 bases, the J end by 2 bases, with 9 bases between. In nucleotides, the CDR3 is TGTGCCAGCAGCTTAACCGACAGCAACACCGGGGAGCTGTTTTTT. The encoded protein is CASSLTDSNTGELFF.

The DNA of the CDR3 is TGCGCCAGCAGGCTACCCTCTAGCGGGACGAGGGAGACCCAGTACTTC. As protein: CASRLPSSGTRETQYF. The V and J genes are TRBV5-1 and TRBJ2-5; 9 bases align to TRBD2. The CDR3 runs 16 residues. V was clipped by 5 bases and J by 5 bases; unmatched bases: 13. The germline CDR1 and CDR2 sequences are SGHRS and YFSETQ. Variable domain in full (rest from reference TRBV5-1 and TRBJ2-5): KAGVTQTPRYLIKTRGQQVTLSCSPISGHRSVSWYQQTPGQGLQFLFEYFSETQRNKGNFPGRFSGRQFSNSRSEMNVSTLELGDSALYLCASRLPSSGTRETQYFGPGTRLLVL.

The rearrangement joins TRBV7-9 to TRBJ1-4; maybe TRBD1 (6 bases). Trimming pared 3 bases from V and 0 bases from J, leaving 11 bases between. The CDR3 is 16 residues long. CDR1 and CDR2 (germline): SEHNR, FQNEAQ (reference sequence). The CDR3 reads CASSLGHLTTNEKLFF. In nucleotides, the CDR3 is TGTGCCAGCAGCTTGGGACATCTGACAACTAATGAAAAACTGTTTTTT. Full variable domain (rest looked up from reference TRBV7-9 and TRBJ1-4): DTGVSQNPRHKITKRGQNVTFRCDPISEHNRLYWYRQTLGQGPEFLTYFQNEAQLEKSRLLSDRFSAERPKGSFSTLEIQRTEQGDSAMYLCASSLGHLTTNEKLFFGSGTQLSVL.

The rearrangement links TRBV9 to TRBJ1-4; 7 nucleotides line up with TRBD1. Trimming at V came to 2 bases and at J to 5 bases, leaving 6 bases not matched to a gene. CDR3 length: 15 residues. Germline V CDR1 and CDR2: SGDLS, YYNGEE. In DNA, the CDR3 is TGTGCCAGCAGCGTCGAGGGGGCGAGGAATGAAAAACTGTTTTTT. Encoded protein: CASSVEGARNEKLFF.

This rearrangement joins TRBV19 to TRBJ2-5; TRBD2 agrees at 12 bases. Germline V lookup: CDR1 LNHDA, CDR2 SQIVND (reference sequence). CDR3 length equals 18 residues. V was pared by 1 base and J by 2 bases, with 8 bases of the junction left unmatched. CDR3 DNA sequence: TGTGCCAGTAGTATAGCTCTCCTAGCGGGAGGGATACAAGAGACCCAGTACTTC. Its translation: CASSIALLAGGIQETQYF. Together with reference TRBV19 and TRBJ2-5, the CDR3 gives the full variable domain: DGGITQSPKYLFRKEGQNVTLSCEQNLNHDAMYWYRQDPGQGLRLIYYSQIVNDFQKGDIAEGYSVSREKKESFPLTVTSAQKNPTAFYLCASSIALLAGGIQETQYFGPGTRLLVL.